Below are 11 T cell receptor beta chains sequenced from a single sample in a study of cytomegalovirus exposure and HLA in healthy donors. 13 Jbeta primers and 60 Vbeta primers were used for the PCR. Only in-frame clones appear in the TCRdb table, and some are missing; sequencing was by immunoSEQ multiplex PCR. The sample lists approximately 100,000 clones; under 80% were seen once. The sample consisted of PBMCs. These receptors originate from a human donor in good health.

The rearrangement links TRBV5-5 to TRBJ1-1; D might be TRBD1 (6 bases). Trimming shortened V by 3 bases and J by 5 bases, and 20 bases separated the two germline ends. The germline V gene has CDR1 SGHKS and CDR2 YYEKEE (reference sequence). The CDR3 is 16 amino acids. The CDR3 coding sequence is TGTGCCAGCAGCTGGGGAAGAAACAGGGTGCGGACTGAAGCTTTCTTT. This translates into CASSWGRNRVRTEAFF.

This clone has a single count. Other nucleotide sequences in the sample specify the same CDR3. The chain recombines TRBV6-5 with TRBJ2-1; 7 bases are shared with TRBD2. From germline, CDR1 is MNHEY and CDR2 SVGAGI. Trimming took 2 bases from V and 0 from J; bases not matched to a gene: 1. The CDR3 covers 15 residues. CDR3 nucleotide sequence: TGTGCCAGCAGTTACGGGGGGGGCTCCTACAATGAGCAGTTCTTC. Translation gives CASSYGGGSYNEQFF.

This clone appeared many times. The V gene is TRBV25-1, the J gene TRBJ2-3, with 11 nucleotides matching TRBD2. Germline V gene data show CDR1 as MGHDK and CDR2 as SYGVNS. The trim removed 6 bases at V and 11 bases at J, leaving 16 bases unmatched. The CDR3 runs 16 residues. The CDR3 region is CASRGPGLADLRGQYF. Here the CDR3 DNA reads TGTGCCAGCAGAGGACCGGGACTAGCGGACCTACGAGGGCAGTATTTT.

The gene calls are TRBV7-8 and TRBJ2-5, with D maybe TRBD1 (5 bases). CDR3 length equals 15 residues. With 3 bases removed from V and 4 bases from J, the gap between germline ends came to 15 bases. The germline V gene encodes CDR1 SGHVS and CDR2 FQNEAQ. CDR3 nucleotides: TGTGCCAGCAGCTTCTTCATCCGTCAGGGAGAGACCCAGTACTTC. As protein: CASSFFIRQGETQYF.

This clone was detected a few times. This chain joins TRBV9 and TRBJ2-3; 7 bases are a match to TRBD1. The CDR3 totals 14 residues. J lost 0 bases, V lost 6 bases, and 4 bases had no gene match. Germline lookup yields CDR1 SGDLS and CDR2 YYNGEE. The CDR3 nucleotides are TGTGCCAGCACCGCAGGGGGTAGCACAGATACGCAGTATTTT. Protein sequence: CASTAGGSTDTQYF.

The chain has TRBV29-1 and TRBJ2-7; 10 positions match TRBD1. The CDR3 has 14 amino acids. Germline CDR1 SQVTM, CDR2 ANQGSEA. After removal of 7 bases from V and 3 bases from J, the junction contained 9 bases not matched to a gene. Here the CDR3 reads CSGSTGGIVYEQYF. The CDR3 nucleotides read TGCAGCGGATCGACAGGGGGCATCGTCTACGAGCAGTACTTC.

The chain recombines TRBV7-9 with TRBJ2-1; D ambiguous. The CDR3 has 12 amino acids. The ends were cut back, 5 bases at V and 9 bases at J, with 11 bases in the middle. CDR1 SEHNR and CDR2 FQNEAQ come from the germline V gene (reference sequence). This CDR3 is CASSPLSSEQFF. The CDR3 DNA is TGTGCCAGCAGCCCCCTTAGTAGTGAGCAGTTCTTC.

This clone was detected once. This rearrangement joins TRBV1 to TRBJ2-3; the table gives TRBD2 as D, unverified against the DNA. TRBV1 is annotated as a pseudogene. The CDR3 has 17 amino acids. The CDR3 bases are TGCACCAGCAGCCAAGATCTCGGATTAGCGGGAGGAGATACGCAGTATTTT. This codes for CTSSQDLGLAGGDTQYF.

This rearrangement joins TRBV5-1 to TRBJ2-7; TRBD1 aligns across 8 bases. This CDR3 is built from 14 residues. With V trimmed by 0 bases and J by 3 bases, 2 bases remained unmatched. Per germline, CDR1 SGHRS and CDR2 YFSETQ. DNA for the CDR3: TGCGCCAGCAGCTTGGGTACAGGGGGCTACGAGCAGTACTTC. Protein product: CASSLGTGGYEQYF.

CDR3 sequence reads: CASSKGQGGQPQHF. In nucleotides, the CDR3 is TGCGCCAGCAGTAAAGGACAGGGCGGGCAGCCCCAGCATTTT. V is TRBV4-1 and J is TRBJ1-5, with TRBD1 matching 8 bases. Germline V gives CDR1 MGHRA, CDR2 YSYEKL. The CDR3 has 14 amino acids. V dropped 6 bases and J dropped 7; count of bases not matched to a gene: 8.

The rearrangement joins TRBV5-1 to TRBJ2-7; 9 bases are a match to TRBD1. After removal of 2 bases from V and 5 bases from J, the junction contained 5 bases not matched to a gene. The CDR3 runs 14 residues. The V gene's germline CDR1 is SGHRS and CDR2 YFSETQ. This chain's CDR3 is CASSFGDRVHEQYF. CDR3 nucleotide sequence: TGCGCCAGCAGCTTTGGGGACAGGGTACACGAGCAGTACTTC.